This T cell receptor (beta chain) comes out of a study of CD8+ T cells in alopecia areata. On the study more broadly: Among treated patients, oral tofacitinib was administered at 5 to 10 mg twice daily. Study results and limitations: Scalp sequencing captures resident alphabeta T cells of normal skin too.

With regard to this clone: Its target is unknown.

CDR1 is SGHTA, CDR2 FQGNSA, per germline. This CDR3 contains 12 residues. Deletions cut 5 bases from V and 9 bases from J, with 13 bases between. RNA extraction was followed by reverse transcription into cDNA, which acted as the sequencing template. Libraries were prepared by immunoSEQ multiplex PCR; TCRdb keeps only in-frame clonotypes and omits some of them. The sample lists about 180,000 clones; approximately 59% were seen once. The sequenced sample was CD4+ T cells sorted from blood, obtained at week 0. The chain links TRBV7-2 to TRBJ2-5; D possibly corresponds to TRBD2 (6 bases). This sequence was found in a human donor with alopecia areata. CDR3 amino acids: CASSPMAGPQYF. The CDR3, as DNA: TGTGCCAGCAGCCCCATGGCGGGACCCCAGTACTTC.